This is a list of T cell receptor beta chains from one sample in a study of cytomegalovirus exposure and HLA in healthy donors. Clones were read by immunoSEQ multiplex PCR, and TCRdb kept only the in-frame ones, dropping some. The table has roughly 200,000 clones, roughly 85% seen once. Sample: PBMCs. The source is a woman aged 30 to 39 in good health and CMV-seropositive. The conserved cysteine and the conserved F or W are not part of the CDR3 here.

CDR3 protein: ATAGGPTYEQY
V gene: TRBV6-5
J gene: TRBJ2-7

CDR3 protein: ASSPSGQGNTGELF
V gene: TRBV4-1
J gene: TRBJ2-2

CDR3 protein: ASSSEGTLEAF
V gene: TRBV7-6
J gene: TRBJ1-1

CDR3 protein: AISIEGRTDTQY
V gene: TRBV10-3
J gene: TRBJ2-3

CDR3 protein: AITASSYNEQF
V gene: TRBV10-3
J gene: TRBJ2-1

CDR3 protein: AWSGQGYQPQH
V gene: TRBV30
J gene: TRBJ1-5

CDR3 protein: ASSIRGFSNQPQH
V gene: TRBV27
J gene: TRBJ1-5

CDR3 protein: ASSYVQGRKNIQY
V gene: TRBV6-5
J gene: TRBJ2-4

CDR3 protein: ASSPTSGVSYEQY
V gene: TRBV7-6
J gene: TRBJ2-7

CDR3 protein: ASSPAGKAYEQY
V gene: TRBV7-2
J gene: TRBJ2-7

CDR3 protein: ASSGGQGGHYGYT
V gene: TRBV7-2
J gene: TRBJ1-2

CDR3 protein: ASSPKTSGRNEQF
V gene: TRBV7-9
J gene: TRBJ2-1

CDR3 protein: ASSPGQGLQETQY
V gene: TRBV7-9
J gene: TRBJ2-5

CDR3 protein: ASSHRDTPYEQY
V gene: TRBV11-3
J gene: TRBJ2-7

CDR3 protein: ASSPIGGAGETQY
V gene: TRBV4-1
J gene: TRBJ2-5